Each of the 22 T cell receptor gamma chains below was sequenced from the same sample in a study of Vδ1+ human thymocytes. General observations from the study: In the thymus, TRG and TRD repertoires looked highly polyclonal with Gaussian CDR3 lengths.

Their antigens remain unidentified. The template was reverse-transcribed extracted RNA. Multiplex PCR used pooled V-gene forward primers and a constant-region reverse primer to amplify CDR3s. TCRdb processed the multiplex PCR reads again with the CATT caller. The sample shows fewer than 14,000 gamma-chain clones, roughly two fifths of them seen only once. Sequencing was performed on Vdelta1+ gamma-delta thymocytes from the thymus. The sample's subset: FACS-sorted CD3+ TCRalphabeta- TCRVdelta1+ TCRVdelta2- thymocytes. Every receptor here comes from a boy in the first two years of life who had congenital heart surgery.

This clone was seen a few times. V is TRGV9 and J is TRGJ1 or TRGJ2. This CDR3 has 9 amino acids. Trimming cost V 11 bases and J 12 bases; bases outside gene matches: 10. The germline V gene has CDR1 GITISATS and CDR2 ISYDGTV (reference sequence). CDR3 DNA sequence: TGTGCCTCTCCCCTGAGGAAACTCTTT. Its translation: CASPLRKLF.

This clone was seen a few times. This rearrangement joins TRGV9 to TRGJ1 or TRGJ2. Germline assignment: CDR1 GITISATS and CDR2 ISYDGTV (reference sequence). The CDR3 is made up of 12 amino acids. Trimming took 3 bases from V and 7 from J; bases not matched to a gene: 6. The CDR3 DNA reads TGTGCCTTGTGGGAGATGGAGTATAAGAAACTCTTT. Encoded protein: CALWEMEYKKLF.

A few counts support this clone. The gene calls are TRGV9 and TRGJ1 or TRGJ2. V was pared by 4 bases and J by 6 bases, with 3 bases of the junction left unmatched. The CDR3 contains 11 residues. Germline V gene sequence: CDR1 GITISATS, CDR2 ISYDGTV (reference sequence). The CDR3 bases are TGTGCCTTGTGGGAATGTTATAAGAAACTCTTT. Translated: CALWECYKKLF.

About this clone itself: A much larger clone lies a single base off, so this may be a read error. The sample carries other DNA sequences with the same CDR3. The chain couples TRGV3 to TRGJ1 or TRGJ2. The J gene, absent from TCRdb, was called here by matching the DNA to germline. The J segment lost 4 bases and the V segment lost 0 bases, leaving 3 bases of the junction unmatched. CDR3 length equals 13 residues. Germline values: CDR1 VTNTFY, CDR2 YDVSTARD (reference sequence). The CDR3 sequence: CATWDRLYYKKLF. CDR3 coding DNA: TGTGCCACCTGGGACAGGCTGTATTATAAGAAACTCTTT.

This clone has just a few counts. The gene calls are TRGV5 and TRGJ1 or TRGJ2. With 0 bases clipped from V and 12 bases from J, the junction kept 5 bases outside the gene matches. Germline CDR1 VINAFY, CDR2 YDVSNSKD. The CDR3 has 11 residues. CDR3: CATWDRRGKLF. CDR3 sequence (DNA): TGTGCCACCTGGGACAGGCGAGGGAAACTCTTT.

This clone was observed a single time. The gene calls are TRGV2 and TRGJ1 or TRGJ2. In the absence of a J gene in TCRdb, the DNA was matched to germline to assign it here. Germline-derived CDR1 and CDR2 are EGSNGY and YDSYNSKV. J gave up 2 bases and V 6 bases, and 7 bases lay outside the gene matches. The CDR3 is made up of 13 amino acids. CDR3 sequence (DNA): TGTGCCACCTGGACGCCCCATTATTATAAGAAACTCTTT. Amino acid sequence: CATWTPHYYKKLF.

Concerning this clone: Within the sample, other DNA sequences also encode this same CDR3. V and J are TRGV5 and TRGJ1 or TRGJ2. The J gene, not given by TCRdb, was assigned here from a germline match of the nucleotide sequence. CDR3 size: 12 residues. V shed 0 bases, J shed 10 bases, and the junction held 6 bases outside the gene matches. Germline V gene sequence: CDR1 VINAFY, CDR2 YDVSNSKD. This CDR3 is CATWDRRGKKLF. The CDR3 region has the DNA TGTGCCACCTGGGACAGGCGAGGCAAGAAACTCTTT.

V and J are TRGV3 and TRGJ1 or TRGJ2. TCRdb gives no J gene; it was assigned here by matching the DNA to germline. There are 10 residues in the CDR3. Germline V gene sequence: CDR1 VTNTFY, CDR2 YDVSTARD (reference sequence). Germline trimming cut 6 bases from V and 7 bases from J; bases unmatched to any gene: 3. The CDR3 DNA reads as TGTGCCACCTGGAGGTATAAGAAACTCTTT. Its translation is CATWRYKKLF.

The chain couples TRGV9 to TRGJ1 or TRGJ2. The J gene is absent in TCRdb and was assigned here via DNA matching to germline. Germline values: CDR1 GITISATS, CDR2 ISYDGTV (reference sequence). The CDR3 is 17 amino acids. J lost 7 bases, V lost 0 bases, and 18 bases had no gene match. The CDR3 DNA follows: TGTGCCTTGTGGGAGGTGATTTCGGGGCAGGGAGGGTATAAGAAACTCTTT. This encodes CALWEVISGQGGYKKLF.

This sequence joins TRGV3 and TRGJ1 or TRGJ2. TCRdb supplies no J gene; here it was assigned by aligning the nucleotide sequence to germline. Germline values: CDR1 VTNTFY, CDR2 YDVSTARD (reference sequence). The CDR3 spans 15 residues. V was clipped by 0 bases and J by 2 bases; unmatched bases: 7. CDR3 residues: CATWDRLRYYYKKLF. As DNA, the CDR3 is TGTGCCACCTGGGACAGGCTAAGATATTATTATAAGAAACTCTTT.

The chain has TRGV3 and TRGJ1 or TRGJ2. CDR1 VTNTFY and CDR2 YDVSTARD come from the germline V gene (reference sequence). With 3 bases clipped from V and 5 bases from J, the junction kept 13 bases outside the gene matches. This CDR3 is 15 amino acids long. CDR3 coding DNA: TGTGCCACCTGGGACTCCCCCCTGAGGAATTATAAGAAACTCTTT. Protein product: CATWDSPLRNYKKLF.

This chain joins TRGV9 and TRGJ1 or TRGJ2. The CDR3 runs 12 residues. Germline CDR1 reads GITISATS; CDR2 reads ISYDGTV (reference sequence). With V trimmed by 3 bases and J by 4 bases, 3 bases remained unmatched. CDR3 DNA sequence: TGTGCCTTGTGGGAGCTATATTATAAGAAACTCTTT. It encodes CALWELYYKKLF.

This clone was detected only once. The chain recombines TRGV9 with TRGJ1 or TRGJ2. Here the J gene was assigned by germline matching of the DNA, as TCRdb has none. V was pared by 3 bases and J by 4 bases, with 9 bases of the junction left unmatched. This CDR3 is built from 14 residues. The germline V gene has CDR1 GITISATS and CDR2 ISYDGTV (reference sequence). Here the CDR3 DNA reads TGTGCCTTGTGGGAGTCCCGGGCCTATTATAAGAAACTCTTT. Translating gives CALWESRAYYKKLF.

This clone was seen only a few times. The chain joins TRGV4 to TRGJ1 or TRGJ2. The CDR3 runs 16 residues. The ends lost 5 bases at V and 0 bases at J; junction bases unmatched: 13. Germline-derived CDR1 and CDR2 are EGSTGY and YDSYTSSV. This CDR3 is CATWGRGGPNYYKKLF. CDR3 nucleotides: TGTGCCACCTGGGGACGTGGGGGACCGAATTATTATAAGAAACTCTTT.

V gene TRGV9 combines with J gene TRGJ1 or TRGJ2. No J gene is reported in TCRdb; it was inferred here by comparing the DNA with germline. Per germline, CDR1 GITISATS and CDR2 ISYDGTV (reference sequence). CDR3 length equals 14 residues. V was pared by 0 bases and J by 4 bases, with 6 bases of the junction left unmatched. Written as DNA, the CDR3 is TGTGCCTTGTGGGAGGTGCGGGTCTATTATAAGAAACTCTTT. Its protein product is CALWEVRVYYKKLF.

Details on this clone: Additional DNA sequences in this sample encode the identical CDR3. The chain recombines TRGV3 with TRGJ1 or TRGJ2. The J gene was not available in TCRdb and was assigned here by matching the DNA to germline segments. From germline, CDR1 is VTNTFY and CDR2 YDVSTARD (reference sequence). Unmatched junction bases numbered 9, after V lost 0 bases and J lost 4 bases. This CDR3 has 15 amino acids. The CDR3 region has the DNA TGTGCCACCTGGGACAGGCCAAGAGGATATTATAAGAAACTCTTT. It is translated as CATWDRPRGYYKKLF.

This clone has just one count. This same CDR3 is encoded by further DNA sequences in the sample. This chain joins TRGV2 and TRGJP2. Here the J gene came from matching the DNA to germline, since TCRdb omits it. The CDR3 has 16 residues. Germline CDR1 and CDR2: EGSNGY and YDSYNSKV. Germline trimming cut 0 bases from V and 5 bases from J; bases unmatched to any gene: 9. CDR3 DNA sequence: TGTGCCACCTGGGACGGGCCGGGGGGGAGTGATTGGATCAAGACGTTT. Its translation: CATWDGPGGSDWIKTF.

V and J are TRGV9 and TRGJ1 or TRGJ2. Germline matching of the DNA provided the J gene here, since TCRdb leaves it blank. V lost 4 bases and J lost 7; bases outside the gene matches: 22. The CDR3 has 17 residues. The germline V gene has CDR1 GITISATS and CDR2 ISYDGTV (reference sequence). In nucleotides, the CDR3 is TGTGCCTTGTGGGAACTCAGCACGGCCCGGTTAGCCTATAAGAAACTCTTT. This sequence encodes CALWELSTARLAYKKLF.

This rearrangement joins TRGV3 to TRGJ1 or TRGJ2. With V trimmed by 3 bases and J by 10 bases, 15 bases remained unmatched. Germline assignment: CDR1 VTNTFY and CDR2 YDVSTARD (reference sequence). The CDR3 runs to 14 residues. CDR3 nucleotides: TGTGCCACCTGGGACTGTCCTTTGGGGGAGAAGAAACTCTTT. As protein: CATWDCPLGEKKLF.

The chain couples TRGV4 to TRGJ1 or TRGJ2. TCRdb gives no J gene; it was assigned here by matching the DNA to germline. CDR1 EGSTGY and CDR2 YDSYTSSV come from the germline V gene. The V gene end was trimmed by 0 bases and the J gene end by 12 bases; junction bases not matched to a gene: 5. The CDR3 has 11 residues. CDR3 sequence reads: CATWDGELKLF. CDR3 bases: TGTGCCACCTGGGATGGGGAGTTGAAACTCTTT.

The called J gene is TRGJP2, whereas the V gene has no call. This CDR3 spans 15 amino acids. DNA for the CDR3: TGTGCCACCTGGGATCGACCAGCGGGTGATTGGATCAAGACGTTT. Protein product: CATWDRPAGDWIKTF.

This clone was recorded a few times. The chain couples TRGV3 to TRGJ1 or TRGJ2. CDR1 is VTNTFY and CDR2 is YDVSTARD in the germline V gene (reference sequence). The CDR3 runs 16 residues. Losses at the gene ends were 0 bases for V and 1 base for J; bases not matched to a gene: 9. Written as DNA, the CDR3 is TGTGCCACCTGGGACAGGCTGGGCTCAAATTATTATAAGAAACTCTTT. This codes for CATWDRLGSNYYKKLF.